This T cell receptor (beta chain) was recovered during a study of blood T cells in healthy people across ages. Study conclusions and caveats: TCR beta diversity, measured per million T cells, fell in a roughly linear way with age.

Germline values: CDR1 MGHDK, CDR2 SYGVNS. V was shortened by 6 bases and J by 3 bases, with 8 bases between the two germline ends. The CDR3 consists of 12 residues. This clonotype occurred a few times. Antigen unknown. The use of a sample-barcoded 5' primer and a J-beta primer mix characterized a second PCR of about 7 to 12 cycles. TCRdb re-derived calls from the 5' RACE reads in MiXCR, one entry per CDR3 protein. The sample yields over a million distinct CDR3 sequences, approximately 63% seen once. This TCR came from a man aged 18 to 35 in good health. The rearrangement links TRBV25-1 to TRBJ2-5; D is possibly TRBD2 (5 bases). The sequenced sample consisted of blood. CDR3 protein: CASRSGKETQYF. Written as DNA, the CDR3 is TGTGCCAGCAGAAGCGGAAAAGAGACCCAGTACTTC.